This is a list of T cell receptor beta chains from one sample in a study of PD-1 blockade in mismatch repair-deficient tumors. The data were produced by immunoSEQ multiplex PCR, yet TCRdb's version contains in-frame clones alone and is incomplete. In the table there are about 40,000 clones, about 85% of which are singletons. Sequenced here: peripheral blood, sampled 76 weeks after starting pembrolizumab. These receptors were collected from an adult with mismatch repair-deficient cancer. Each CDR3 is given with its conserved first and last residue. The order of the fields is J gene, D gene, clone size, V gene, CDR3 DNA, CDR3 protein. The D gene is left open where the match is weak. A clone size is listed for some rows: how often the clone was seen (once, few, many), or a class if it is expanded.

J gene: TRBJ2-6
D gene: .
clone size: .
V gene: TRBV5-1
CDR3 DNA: TGCGCCAGCAGCTTGGATGGGGGTAGTCGGCTCTCTGGGGCCAACGTCCTGACTTTC
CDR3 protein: CASSLDGGSRLSGANVLTF

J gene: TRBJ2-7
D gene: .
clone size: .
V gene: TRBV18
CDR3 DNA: TGTGCCAGCTCACCACCGCACCGGAGCTCCTACGAGCAGTACTTC
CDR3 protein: CASSPPHRSSYEQYF

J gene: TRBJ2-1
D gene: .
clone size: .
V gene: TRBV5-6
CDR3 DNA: TGTGCCAGCAGCTTGGTCCTAAATGAGCAGTTCTTC
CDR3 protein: CASSLVLNEQFF

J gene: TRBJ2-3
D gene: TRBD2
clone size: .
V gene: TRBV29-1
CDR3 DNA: TGCAGCGCCGGGAGGGGGGGCACAGATACGCAGTATTTT
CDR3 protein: CSAGRGGTDTQYF

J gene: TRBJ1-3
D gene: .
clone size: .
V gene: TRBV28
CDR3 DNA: TGTGCCAGCAGTTTTGGCAGGGGAAACACCATATATTTT
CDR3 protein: CASSFGRGNTIYF

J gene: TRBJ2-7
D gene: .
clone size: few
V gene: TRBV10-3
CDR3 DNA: TGTGCCATCAGCGATTACGACGAGCAGTACTTC
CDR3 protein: CAISDYDEQYF

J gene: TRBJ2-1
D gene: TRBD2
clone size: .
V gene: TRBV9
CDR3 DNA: TGTGCCAGCAGCCCGAGTGGGGGAGGGTCCTCCTACAATGAGCAGTTCTTC
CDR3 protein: CASSPSGGGSSYNEQFF

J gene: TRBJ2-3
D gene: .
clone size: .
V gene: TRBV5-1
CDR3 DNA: TGCGCCAGCAGCTTCTCTAGCAATGTCGGCACAGATACGCAGTATTTT
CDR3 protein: CASSFSSNVGTDTQYF

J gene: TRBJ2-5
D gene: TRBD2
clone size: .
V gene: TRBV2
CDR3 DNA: TGTGCCCTCGGGACTAGCGGGCTTTCACAAGAGACCCAGTACTTC
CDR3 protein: CALGTSGLSQETQYF

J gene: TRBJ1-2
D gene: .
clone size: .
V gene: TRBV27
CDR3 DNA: TGTTGTTATCGACGGCGGCTTTACGGCTACACCTTC
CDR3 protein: CCYRRRLYGYTF

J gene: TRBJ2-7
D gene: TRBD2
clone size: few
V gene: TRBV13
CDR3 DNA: TGTGCCAGCAGCTTCGGAGGACTAGCGGGAGGGCCTTACCCCTACGAGCAGTACTTC
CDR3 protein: CASSFGGLAGGPYPYEQYF

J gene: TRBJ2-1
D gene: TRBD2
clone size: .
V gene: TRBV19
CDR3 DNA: TGTGCCAGTAGTACATTCGGGACTAGCGGGAGGGCCTCCGCTAATGAGCAGTTCTTC
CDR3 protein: CASSTFGTSGRASANEQFF

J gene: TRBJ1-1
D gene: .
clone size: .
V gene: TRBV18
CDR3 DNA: TGTGCCAGCTCACCACCGTCTCGGGCATCTGAAGCTTTCTTT
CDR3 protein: CASSPPSRASEAFF

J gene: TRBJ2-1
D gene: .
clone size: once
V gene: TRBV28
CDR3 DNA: TGTGCCAGCAGTTCCCCCACCAGGGGAAGGAATGAGCAGTTCTTC
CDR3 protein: CASSSPTRGRNEQFF

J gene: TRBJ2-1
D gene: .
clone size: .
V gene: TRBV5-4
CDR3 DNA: TGTGCCAGCAGCGACGGTGGGCAACAGCAGTTCTTC
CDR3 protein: CASSDGGQQQFF

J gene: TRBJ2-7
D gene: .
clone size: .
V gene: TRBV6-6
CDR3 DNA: TGTGCCAGCAGGAGACAGGAGGCCTACGAGCAGTACTTC
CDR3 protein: CASRRQEAYEQYF

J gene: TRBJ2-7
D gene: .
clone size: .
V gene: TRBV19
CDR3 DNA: TGTGCCAGTAGCTCGACAGCATCCTACGAGCAGTACTTC
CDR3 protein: CASSSTASYEQYF

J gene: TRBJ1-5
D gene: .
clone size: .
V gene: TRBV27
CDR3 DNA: TGTGCCAGCAGTCCTCAACAGGGCCCCAATCAGCCCCAGCATTTT
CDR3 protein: CASSPQQGPNQPQHF

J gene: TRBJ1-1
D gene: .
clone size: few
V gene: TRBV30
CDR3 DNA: TGTGCCTGGAGTGCCACGGCTTGGGCTTTCTTT
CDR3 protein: CAWSATAWAFF

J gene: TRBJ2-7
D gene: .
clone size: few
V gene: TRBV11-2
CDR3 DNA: TGTGCCAGCAGCCCCGTGGTCCACTCCTACGAGCAGTACTTC
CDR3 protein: CASSPVVHSYEQYF

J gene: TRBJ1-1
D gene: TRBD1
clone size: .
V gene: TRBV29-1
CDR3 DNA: TGCAGCGTTGTCGGACAGGGGAATTTACGAGCTTTCTTT
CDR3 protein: CSVVGQGNLRAFF

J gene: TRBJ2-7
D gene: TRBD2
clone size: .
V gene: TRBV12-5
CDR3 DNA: TGTGCTAGTGGTTTCGGACTAGCGGGGATGCAGTACTTC
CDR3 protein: CASGFGLAGMQYF

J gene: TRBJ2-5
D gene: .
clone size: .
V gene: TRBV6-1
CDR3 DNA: TGTGCCAGCAGTTGGACACAGCAAGAGACCCAGTACTTC
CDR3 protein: CASSWTQQETQYF

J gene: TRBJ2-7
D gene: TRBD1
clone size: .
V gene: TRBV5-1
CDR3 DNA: TGCGCCAGCAGCTTGGGGGGACAGGGGCCCTTCGGGCAGTACTTC
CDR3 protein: CASSLGGQGPFGQYF

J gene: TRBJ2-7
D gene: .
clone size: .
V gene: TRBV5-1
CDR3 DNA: TGCGCCAGCAGCTTGGTTGGAAGCTCCTACGAGCAGTACTTC
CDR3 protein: CASSLVGSSYEQYF

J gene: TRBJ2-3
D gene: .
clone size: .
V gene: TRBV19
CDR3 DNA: TGTGCCAGCACCAGTAGAAGTTGGGGCACAGATACGCAGTATTTT
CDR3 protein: CASTSRSWGTDTQYF

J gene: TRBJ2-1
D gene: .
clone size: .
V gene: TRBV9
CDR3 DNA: TGTGCCAGCAGCGTAGGCCCCTTTTGGTACAATGAGCAGTTCTTC
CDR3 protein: CASSVGPFWYNEQFF

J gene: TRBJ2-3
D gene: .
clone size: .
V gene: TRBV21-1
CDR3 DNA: TGTGCCAGCAGCGGCCAAGGGGCGGGGGCCTGCACAGATACGCAGTATTTT
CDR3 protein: CASSGQGAGACTDTQYF